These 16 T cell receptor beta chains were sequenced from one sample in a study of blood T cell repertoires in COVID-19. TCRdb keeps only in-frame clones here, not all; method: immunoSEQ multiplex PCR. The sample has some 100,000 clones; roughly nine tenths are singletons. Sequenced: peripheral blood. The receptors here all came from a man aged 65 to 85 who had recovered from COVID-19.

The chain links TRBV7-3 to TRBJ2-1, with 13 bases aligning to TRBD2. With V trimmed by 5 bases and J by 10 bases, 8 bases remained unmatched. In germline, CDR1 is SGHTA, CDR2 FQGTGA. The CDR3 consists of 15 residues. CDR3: CASSPGTSGIDEQFF. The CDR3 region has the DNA TGTGCCAGCAGCCCCGGGACTAGCGGGATCGACGAGCAGTTCTTC.

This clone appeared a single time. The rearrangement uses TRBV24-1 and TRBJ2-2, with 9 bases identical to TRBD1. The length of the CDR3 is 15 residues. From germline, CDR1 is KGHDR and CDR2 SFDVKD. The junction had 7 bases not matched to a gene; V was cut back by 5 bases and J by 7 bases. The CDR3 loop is CATSAGTGRDGELFF. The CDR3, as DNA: TGTGCCACCAGTGCCGGGACAGGGCGGGACGGGGAGCTGTTTTTT.

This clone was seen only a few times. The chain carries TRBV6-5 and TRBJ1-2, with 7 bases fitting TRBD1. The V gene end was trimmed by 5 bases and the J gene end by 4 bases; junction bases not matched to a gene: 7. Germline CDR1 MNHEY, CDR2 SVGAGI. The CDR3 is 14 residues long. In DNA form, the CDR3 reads TGTGCCAGCAGTAACCGGGGACAGAGCTATGGCTACACCTTC. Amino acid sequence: CASSNRGQSYGYTF.

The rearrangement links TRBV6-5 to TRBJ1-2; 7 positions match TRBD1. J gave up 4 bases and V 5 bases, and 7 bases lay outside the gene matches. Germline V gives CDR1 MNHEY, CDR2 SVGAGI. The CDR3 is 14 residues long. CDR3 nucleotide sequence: TGTGCCAGCAGTCACAGGGGCGCCGTCTATGGCTACACCTTC. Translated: CASSHRGAVYGYTF.

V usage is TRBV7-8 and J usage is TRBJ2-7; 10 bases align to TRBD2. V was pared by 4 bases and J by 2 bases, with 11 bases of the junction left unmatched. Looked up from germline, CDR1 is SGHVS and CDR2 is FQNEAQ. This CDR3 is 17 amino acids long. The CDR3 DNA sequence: TGTGCCAGCAGCTCCTCAGCGGGAGGGTCCCCTGCCTACGAGCAGTACTTC. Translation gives CASSSSAGGSPAYEQYF.

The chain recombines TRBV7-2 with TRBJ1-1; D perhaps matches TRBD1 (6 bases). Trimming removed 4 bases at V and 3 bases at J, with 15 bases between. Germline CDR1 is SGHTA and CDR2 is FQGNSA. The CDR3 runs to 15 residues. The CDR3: CASSYKTGGYTEAFF. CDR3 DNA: TGTGCCAGCAGCTATAAGACAGGCGGATACACTGAAGCTTTCTTT.

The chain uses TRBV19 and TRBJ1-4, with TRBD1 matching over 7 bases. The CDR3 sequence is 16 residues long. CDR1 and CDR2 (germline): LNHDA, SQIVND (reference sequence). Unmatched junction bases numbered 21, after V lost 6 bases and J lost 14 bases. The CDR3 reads CASSNRGQMLMKRLFF. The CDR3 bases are TGTGCCAGTAGCAATAGGGGACAGATGCTAATGAAAAGGCTGTTTTTT.

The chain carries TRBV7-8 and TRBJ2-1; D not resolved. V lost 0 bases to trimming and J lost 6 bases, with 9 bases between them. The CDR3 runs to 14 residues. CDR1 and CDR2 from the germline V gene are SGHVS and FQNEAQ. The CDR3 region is CASSLALTLNEQFF. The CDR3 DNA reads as TGTGCCAGCAGCTTAGCACTCACTCTCAATGAGCAGTTCTTC.

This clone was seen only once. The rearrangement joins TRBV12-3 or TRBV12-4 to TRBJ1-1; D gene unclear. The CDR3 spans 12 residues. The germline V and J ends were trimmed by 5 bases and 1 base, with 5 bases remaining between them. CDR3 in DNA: TGTGCCAGCAGTCGACAGAACACTGAAGCTTTCTTT. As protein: CASSRQNTEAFF.

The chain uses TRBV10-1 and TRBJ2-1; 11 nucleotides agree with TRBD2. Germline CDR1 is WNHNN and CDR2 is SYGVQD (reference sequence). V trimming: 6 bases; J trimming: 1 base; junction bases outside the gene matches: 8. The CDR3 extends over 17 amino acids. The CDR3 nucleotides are TGCGCCAGCAGGCTAGCGGGGGGCGACTATTCCTACAATGAGCAGTTCTTC. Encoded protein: CASRLAGGDYSYNEQFF.

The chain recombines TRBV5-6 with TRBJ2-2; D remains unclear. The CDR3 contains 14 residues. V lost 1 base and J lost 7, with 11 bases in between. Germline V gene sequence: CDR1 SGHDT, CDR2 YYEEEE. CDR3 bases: TGTGCCAGCAGCTTGCCCCCCCGTAACGGGGAGCTGTTTTTT. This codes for CASSLPPRNGELFF.

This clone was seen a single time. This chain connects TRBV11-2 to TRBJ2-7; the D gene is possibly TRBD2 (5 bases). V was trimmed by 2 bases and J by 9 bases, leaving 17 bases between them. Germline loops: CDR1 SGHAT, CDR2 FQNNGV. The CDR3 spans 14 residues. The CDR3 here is CASSLSRTPGGQYF. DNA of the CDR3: TGTGCCAGCAGCTTAAGCAGGACTCCCGGAGGGCAGTACTTC.

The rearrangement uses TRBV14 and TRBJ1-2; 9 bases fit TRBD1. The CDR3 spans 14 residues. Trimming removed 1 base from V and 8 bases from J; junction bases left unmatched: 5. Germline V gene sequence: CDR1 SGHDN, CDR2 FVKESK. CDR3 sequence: CASSQGNRGPGYTF. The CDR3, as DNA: TGTGCCAGCAGCCAAGGGAACAGGGGGCCCGGCTACACCTTC.

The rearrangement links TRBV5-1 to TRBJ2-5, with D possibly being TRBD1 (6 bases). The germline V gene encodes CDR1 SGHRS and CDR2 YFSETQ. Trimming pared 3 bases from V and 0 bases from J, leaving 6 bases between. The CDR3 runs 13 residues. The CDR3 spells CASSYRDQETQYF. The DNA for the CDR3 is TGCGCCAGCAGCTACAGGGACCAAGAGACCCAGTACTTC.

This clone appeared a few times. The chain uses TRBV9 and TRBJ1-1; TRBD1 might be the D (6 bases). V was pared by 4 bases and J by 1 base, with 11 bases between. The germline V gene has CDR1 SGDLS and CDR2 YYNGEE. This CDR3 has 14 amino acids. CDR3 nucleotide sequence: TGTGCCAGCAGCACCGGGACAACGAACACTGAAGCTTTCTTT. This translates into CASSTGTTNTEAFF.

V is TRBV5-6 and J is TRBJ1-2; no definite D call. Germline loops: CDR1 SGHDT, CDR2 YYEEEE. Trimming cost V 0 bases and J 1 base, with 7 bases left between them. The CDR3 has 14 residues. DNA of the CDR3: TGTGCCAGCAGCTTGGATCCACATAACTATGGCTACACCTTC. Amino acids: CASSLDPHNYGYTF.